The T cell receptor beta chain described here comes from a study of control samples from healthy donors and cancer patients. V was shortened by 1 base and J by 0 bases, with 3 bases between the two germline ends. The germline CDR1 and CDR2 sequences are SGHKS and YYEKEE (reference sequence). The CDR3 is made up of 13 amino acids. Libraries were prepared by immunoSEQ multiplex PCR; TCRdb keeps only in-frame clonotypes and omits some of them. The repertoire consists of about 410,000 clones, with approximately 92% occurring once and the leading ten covering 5% to 8%. The V gene is TRBV5-5, the J gene TRBJ2-3, with D hard to call. This clonotype originated in a man between 35 and 55 years old with head and neck cancer. The specimen was PBMCs. The CDR3 reads CASSLPSTDTQYF. CDR3 coding DNA: TGTGCCAGCAGCTTGCCGAGCACAGATACGCAGTATTTT.